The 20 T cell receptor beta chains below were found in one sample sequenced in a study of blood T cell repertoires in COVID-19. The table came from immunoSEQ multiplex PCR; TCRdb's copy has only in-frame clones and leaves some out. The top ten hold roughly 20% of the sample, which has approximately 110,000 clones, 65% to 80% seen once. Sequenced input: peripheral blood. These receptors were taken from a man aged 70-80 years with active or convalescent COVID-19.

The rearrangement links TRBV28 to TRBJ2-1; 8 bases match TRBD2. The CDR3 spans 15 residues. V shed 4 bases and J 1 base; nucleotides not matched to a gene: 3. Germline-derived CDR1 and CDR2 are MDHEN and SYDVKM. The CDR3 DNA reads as TGTGCCAGCAGTTCGGCTAGCGGGTCCTACAATGAGCAGTTCTTC. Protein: CASSSASGSYNEQFF.

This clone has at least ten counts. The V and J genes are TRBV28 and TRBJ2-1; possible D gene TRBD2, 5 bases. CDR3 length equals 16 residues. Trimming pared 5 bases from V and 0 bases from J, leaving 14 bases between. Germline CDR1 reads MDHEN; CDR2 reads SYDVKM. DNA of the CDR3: TGTGCCAGCAGTCCAGCGGCGTCGAGCTCCTACAATGAGCAGTTCTTC. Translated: CASSPAASSSYNEQFF. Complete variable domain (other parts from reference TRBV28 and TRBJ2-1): DVKVTQSSRYLVKRTGEKVFLECVQDMDHENMFWYRQDPGLGLRLIYFSYDVKMKEKGDIPEGYSVSREKKERFSLILESASTNQTSMYLCASSPAASSSYNEQFFGPGTRLTVL.

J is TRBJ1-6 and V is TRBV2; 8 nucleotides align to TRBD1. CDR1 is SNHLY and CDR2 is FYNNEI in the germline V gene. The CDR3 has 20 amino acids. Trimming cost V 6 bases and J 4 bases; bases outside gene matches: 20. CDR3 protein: CASSARLSGTGFFYNSPLHF. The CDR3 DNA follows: TGTGCCAGCAGCGCACGGCTCTCCGGGACAGGTTTTTTTTATAATTCACCCCTCCACTTT.

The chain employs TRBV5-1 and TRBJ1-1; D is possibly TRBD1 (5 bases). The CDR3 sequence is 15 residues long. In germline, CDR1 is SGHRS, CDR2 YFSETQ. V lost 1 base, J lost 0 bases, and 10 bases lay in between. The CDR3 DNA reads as TGCGCCAGCAGCTTGCAGGGCTTGATGAACACTGAAGCTTTCTTT. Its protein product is CASSLQGLMNTEAFF.

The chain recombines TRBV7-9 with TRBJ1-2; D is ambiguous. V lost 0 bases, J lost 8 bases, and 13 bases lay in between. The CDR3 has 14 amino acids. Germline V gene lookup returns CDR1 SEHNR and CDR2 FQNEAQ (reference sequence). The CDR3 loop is CASSLAMGPLGYTF. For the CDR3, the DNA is TGTGCCAGCAGCTTAGCTATGGGCCCTCTCGGCTACACCTTC.

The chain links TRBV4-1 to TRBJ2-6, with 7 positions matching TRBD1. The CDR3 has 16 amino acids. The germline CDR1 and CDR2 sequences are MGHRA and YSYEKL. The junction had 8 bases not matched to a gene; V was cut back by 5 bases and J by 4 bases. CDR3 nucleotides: TGCGCCAGCAGCGCGCGACAGGGTAAGGGGGCCAACGTCCTGACTTTC. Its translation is CASSARQGKGANVLTF.

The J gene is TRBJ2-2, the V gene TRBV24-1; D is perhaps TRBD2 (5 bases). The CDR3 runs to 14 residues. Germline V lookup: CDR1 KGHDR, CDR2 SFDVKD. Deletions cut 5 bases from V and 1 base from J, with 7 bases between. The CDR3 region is CATSGTLNTGELFF. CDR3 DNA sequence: TGTGCCACCAGTGGGACTCTGAACACCGGGGAGCTGTTTTTT.

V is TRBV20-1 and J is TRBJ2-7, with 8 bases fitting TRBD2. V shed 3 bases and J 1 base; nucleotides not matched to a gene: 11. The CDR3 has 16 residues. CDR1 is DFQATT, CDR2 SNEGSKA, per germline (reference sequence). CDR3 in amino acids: CSASMRGAIDSYEQYF. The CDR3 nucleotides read TGCAGTGCTAGTATGCGGGGGGCGATTGATTCCTACGAGCAGTACTTC.

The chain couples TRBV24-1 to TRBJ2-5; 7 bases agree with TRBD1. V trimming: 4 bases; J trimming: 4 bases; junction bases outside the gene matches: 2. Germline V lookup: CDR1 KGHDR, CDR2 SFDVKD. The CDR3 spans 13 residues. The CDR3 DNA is TGTGCCACCAGTGAGACAGGGAGAGAGACCCAGTACTTC. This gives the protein CATSETGRETQYF.

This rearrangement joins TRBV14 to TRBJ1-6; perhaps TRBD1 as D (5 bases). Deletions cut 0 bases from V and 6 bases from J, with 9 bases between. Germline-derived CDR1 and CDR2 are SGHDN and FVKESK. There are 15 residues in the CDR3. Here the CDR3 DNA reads TGTGCCAGCAGCCAAGATAGCCAGGGTAATTCACCCCTCCACTTT. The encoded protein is CASSQDSQGNSPLHF.

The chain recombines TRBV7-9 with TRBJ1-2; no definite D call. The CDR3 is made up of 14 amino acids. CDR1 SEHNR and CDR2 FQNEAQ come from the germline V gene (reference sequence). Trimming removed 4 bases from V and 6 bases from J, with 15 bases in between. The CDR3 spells CASSSLGAGDGYTF. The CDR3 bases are TGTGCCAGCAGCTCCCTTGGTGCGGGAGATGGCTACACCTTC.

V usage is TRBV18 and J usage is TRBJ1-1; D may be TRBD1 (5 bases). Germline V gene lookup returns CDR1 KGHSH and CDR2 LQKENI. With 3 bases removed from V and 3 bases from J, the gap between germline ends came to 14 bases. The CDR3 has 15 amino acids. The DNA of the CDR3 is TGTGCCAGCTCACCCCAGGGCGGGGGGTACACTGAAGCTTTCTTT. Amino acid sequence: CASSPQGGGYTEAFF.

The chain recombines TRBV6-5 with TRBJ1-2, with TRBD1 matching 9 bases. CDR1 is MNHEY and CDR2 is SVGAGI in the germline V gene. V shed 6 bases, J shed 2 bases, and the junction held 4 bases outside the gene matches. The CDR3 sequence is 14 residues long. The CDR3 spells CASRPTGGNYGYTF. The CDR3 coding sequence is TGTGCCAGCAGACCGACAGGGGGGAACTATGGCTACACCTTC.

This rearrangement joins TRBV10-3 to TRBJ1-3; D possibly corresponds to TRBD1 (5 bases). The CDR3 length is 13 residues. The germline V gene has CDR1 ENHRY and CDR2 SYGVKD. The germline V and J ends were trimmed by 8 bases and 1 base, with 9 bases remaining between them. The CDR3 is CAIGGVSGNTIYF. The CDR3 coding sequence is TGTGCCATCGGAGGGGTATCTGGAAACACCATATATTTT.

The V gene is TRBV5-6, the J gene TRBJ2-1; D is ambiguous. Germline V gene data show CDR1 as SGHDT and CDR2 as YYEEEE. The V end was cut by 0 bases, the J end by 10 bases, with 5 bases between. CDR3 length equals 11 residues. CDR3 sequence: CASSLGKEQFF. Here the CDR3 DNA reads TGTGCCAGCAGCTTGGGTAAAGAGCAGTTCTTC.

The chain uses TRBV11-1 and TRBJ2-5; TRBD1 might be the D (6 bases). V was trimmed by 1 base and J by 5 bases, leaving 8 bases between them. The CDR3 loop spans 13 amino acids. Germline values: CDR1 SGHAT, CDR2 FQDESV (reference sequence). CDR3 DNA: TGTGCCAGCAGCTTAGACAGGGTCGAGACCCAGTACTTC. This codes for CASSLDRVETQYF.

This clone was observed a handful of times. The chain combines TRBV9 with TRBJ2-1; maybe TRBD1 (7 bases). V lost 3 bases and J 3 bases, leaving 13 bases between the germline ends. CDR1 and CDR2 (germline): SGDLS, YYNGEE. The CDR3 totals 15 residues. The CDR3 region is CASSGGGGHYNEQFF. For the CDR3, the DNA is TGTGCCAGCAGCGGCGGAGGGGGCCACTACAATGAGCAGTTCTTC.

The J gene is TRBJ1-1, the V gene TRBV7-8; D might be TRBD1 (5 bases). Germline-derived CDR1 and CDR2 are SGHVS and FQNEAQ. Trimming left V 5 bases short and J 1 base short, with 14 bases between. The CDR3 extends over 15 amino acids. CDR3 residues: CASSLQENTNTEAFF. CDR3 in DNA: TGTGCCAGCAGCCTACAGGAGAACACGAACACTGAAGCTTTCTTT.

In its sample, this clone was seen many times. The chain's CDR3 is CASSRPGGAAYNEQFF. The CDR3 DNA sequence: TGTGCCAGCAGTCGACCCGGGGGGGCGGCCTACAATGAGCAGTTCTTC. This chain joins TRBV7-6 and TRBJ2-1, with TRBD2 matching 8 bases. This CDR3 spans 16 amino acids. V dropped 6 bases and J dropped 2; count of bases not matched to a gene: 9. Germline V gives CDR1 SGHVS, CDR2 FNYEAQ.

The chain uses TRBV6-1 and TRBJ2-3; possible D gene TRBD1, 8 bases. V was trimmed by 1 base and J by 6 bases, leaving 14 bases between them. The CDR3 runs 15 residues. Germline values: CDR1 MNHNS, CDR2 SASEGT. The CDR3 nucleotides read TGTGCCAGCAGTGAAGGTGGACAGGGAGGGGATACGCAGTATTTT. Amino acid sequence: CASSEGGQGGDTQYF.